A selection of T cell receptor beta chains follows, all from one sample in a study of T cell responses to AZD1222 COVID-19 vaccine. TCRdb's copy holds only in-frame clones and misses some; the assay was immunoSEQ multiplex PCR. The sample records over 150,000 clones, roughly 92% being singletons. The sequencing here drew on peripheral blood, taken 28 days after the second AZD1222 dose. These receptor sequences come from an adult who received the AZD1222 COVID-19 vaccine. The CDR3 runs from the conserved cysteine through the conserved F or W. The D gene is left open where the match is weak. Some rows mark clone size as missing; the rest say once, few, many or name a class of expanded clone.

len	j_gene	v_gene	abundance	d_gene	CDR3aa	CDR3nt
18	TRBJ1-2	TRBV10-3	-	TRBD1	CAISESNPLRDRVGGYTF	TGTGCCATCAGTGAGTCGAATCCACTACGGGACAGGGTTGGTGGCTACACCTTC
13	TRBJ1-5	TRBV19	once	TRBD1	CASSKGQGWSQHF	TGTGCCAGTAGTAAGGGACAGGGGTGGTCCCAGCATTTT
18	TRBJ2-3	TRBV7-8	-	-	CASSLFVMGTVVTDTQYF	TGTGCCAGCAGCCTCTTTGTAATGGGGACCGTAGTCACAGATACGCAGTATTTT
15	TRBJ2-1	TRBV7-6	-	TRBD2	CASSFGGGYYNEQFF	TGTGCCAGCAGCTTTGGCGGGGGATACTACAATGAGCAGTTCTTC
13	TRBJ1-1	TRBV29-1	-	TRBD1	CSVPGQLNTEAFF	TGCAGCGTTCCGGGACAGCTGAACACTGAAGCTTTCTTT
15	TRBJ1-2	TRBV4-3	-	TRBD1	CASSRRGTGDSGYTF	TGCGCCAGCAGCCGGCGAGGGACAGGGGATAGTGGCTACACCTTC
15	TRBJ2-1	TRBV5-1	few	TRBD2	CASRMGAGPYNEQFF	TGCGCCAGCAGGATGGGAGCGGGGCCCTACAATGAGCAGTTCTTC
16	TRBJ1-5	TRBV29-1	-	TRBD1	CSVQTGATGSNQPQHF	TGCAGCGTCCAGACAGGGGCCACGGGTAGCAATCAGCCCCAGCATTTT
12	TRBJ2-3	TRBV7-6	-	-	CASSPETGTQYF	TGTGCCAGCAGCCCAGAGACGGGTACGCAGTATTTT
17	TRBJ1-1	TRBV23-1	-	-	CASSQSRQGWMNTEAFF	TGCGCCAGCAGTCAATCCCGGCAGGGGTGGATGAACACTGAAGCTTTCTTT
12	TRBJ2-7	TRBV18	-	-	CASSTQTYEQYF	TGTGCCAGCTCAACTCAAACCTACGAGCAGTACTTC
14	TRBJ2-1	TRBV7-8	-	TRBD2	CASSFSGGPNEQFF	TGTGCCAGCAGCTTTAGCGGGGGGCCCAATGAGCAGTTCTTC
13	TRBJ1-1	TRBV7-9	-	-	CASSPDPNTEAFF	TGTGCCAGCAGCCCTGACCCGAACACTGAAGCTTTCTTT
16	TRBJ1-6	TRBV6-2/TRBV6-3	-	-	CASSQEGRTYNSPLHF	TGTGCCAGCAGCCAGGAGGGAAGGACCTATAATTCACCCCTCCACTTT
13	TRBJ1-1	TRBV4-2	-	-	CASSQIGRPEAFF	TGTGCCAGCAGCCAGATCGGCAGGCCTGAAGCTTTCTTT
13	TRBJ1-1	TRBV6-5	-	-	CASSYIRNTEAFF	TGTGCCAGCAGTTACATCAGAAACACTGAAGCTTTCTTT
15	TRBJ1-1	TRBV6-6	-	-	CASSYFGTPNTEAFF	TGTGCCAGCAGTTACTTCGGGACACCCAACACTGAAGCTTTCTTT
13	TRBJ1-1	TRBV28	-	-	CASSRMVGTEAFF	TGTGCCAGCAGCCGGATGGTGGGCACTGAAGCTTTCTTT
15	TRBJ2-1	TRBV6-5	-	TRBD1	CASPRTGGIYNEQFF	TGTGCCTCACCCAGGACAGGGGGAATCTACAATGAGCAGTTCTTC
13	TRBJ1-1	TRBV12-3/TRBV12-4	-	-	CASSAERRTEAFF	TGTGCCAGCAGCGCCGAACGAAGGACTGAAGCTTTCTTT